These 2 T cell receptor beta chains share one sample of origin, sequenced in a study of beta chain features in type 1 diabetes. Every bit of the isolated RNA underwent reverse transcription, so sequencing read expressed TCRB transcripts. Sequencing was performed with immunoSEQ multiplex PCR; in TCRdb, only in-frame clones are kept and a portion is missing. The table includes hundreds of thousands of clones, over 65% detected once. The source material was naive CD4+ T cells from blood. These receptors all come from a man aged 25-45 years in good health.

This clone was seen just once. The chain employs TRBV25-1 and TRBJ2-7; D not resolved. V shed 1 base and J shed 3 bases, with 4 bases lying between them. The CDR3 totals 12 residues. Germline V gene sequence: CDR1 MGHDK, CDR2 SYGVNS. The CDR3, as DNA: TGTGCCAGCAGTGAATCGGACTACGAGCAGTACTTC. The encoded protein is CASSESDYEQYF.

The V gene is TRBV28, the J gene TRBJ1-5; TRBD1 might be the D (5 bases). Deletions cut 5 bases from V and 15 bases from J, with 14 bases between. This CDR3 has 11 residues. Germline loops: CDR1 MDHEN, CDR2 SYDVKM. CDR3 sequence: CASSGTQIRHF. CDR3 DNA: TGTGCCAGCAGTGGGACTCAGATACGGCATTTT. Looking up the rest from reference TRBV28 and TRBJ1-5 gives the full variable domain: DVKVTQSSRYLVKRTGEKVFLECVQDMDHENMFWYRQDPGLGLRLIYFSYDVKMKEKGDIPEGYSVSREKKERFSLILESASTNQTSMYLCASSGTQIRHFGDGTRLSIL.